The rows below give T cell receptor beta chains drawn from one sample of a study of blood T cell repertoires in COVID-19. Method: immunoSEQ multiplex PCR; TCRdb's copy keeps in-frame clones and lacks some. Of approximately 260,000 clones detected, roughly 89% appear once; the ten largest clones hold approximately 1.8%. Input material: PBMCs or T cells enriched from blood (not recorded which). These receptors originate from a woman aged 55-70 years who had recovered from COVID-19. CDR3s leave out the opening cysteine and the closing phenylalanine or tryptophan. The size of a clone is reported for some rows only, either as once, few or many, or as a class for expanded clones.

abundance: NA
v_gene: TRBV10-3
j_gene: TRBJ2-5
CDR3aa: ATRTDQETQY

abundance: NA
v_gene: TRBV6-5
j_gene: TRBJ2-7
CDR3aa: ASSYSLSQETYEQY

abundance: NA
v_gene: TRBV9
j_gene: TRBJ1-2
CDR3aa: ASSVGAGAVGYT

abundance: NA
v_gene: TRBV30
j_gene: TRBJ2-2
CDR3aa: AWSVQGADGELF

abundance: NA
v_gene: TRBV13
j_gene: TRBJ1-2
CDR3aa: ASSLEGSGYT

abundance: once
v_gene: TRBV28
j_gene: TRBJ1-5
CDR3aa: ASNLATGFPYSNQPQH

abundance: NA
v_gene: TRBV10-2
j_gene: TRBJ2-2
CDR3aa: ASSELIGELF

abundance: NA
v_gene: TRBV9
j_gene: TRBJ1-1
CDR3aa: ASSAGDTGFLEAF

abundance: few
v_gene: TRBV5-1
j_gene: TRBJ1-4
CDR3aa: ASSLEGGTNEKLF

abundance: NA
v_gene: TRBV5-1
j_gene: TRBJ1-4
CDR3aa: ASSRGQGADRSNEKLF

abundance: NA
v_gene: TRBV29-1
j_gene: TRBJ2-3
CDR3aa: SVDSSLAGVRQY

abundance: NA
v_gene: TRBV29-1
j_gene: TRBJ1-4
CDR3aa: SVVKSGESNEKLF

abundance: NA
v_gene: TRBV28
j_gene: TRBJ1-5
CDR3aa: ASSPGNQPQH

abundance: NA
v_gene: TRBV18
j_gene: TRBJ1-2
CDR3aa: ASSPGAQGAGYGYT

abundance: NA
v_gene: TRBV3-1/TRBV3-2
j_gene: TRBJ1-6
CDR3aa: ASSQGEGYGSPLH

abundance: NA
v_gene: TRBV24-1
j_gene: TRBJ2-3
CDR3aa: ATSDASGGQGTQY

abundance: NA
v_gene: TRBV29-1
j_gene: TRBJ2-7
CDR3aa: SVELAGSYEQY

abundance: few
v_gene: TRBV7-2
j_gene: TRBJ2-2
CDR3aa: ASSLYPTGGELF

abundance: NA
v_gene: TRBV24-1
j_gene: TRBJ1-2
CDR3aa: ATSDFRTGVGYT

abundance: NA
v_gene: TRBV5-6
j_gene: TRBJ2-5
CDR3aa: ASSLLGSGDQETQY

abundance: NA
v_gene: TRBV5-4
j_gene: TRBJ2-1
CDR3aa: ASSLFIGTGNNEQF

abundance: NA
v_gene: TRBV2
j_gene: TRBJ2-5
CDR3aa: ASSEATGGDETQY

abundance: NA
v_gene: TRBV6-6
j_gene: TRBJ2-5
CDR3aa: ASSRLAGAFQETQY

abundance: NA
v_gene: TRBV29-1
j_gene: TRBJ2-3
CDR3aa: SVKGLAGVGTDTQY

abundance: NA
v_gene: TRBV27
j_gene: TRBJ2-7
CDR3aa: ASRSPGQGIDEQY

abundance: NA
v_gene: TRBV3-1/TRBV3-2
j_gene: TRBJ2-3
CDR3aa: ASTLAGRTDTQY

abundance: NA
v_gene: TRBV2
j_gene: TRBJ1-5
CDR3aa: ASGSHQPQH

abundance: NA
v_gene: TRBV2
j_gene: TRBJ2-3
CDR3aa: ASGGQGLDTQY

abundance: NA
v_gene: TRBV29-1
j_gene: TRBJ1-2
CDR3aa: SVETAGTLYGYT

abundance: NA
v_gene: TRBV4-1
j_gene: TRBJ1-1
CDR3aa: ASSPAGGSGTEAF

abundance: NA
v_gene: TRBV7-9
j_gene: TRBJ1-2
CDR3aa: ASTLGRGEYGYT

abundance: NA
v_gene: TRBV30
j_gene: TRBJ1-2
CDR3aa: AWSPGTIYT